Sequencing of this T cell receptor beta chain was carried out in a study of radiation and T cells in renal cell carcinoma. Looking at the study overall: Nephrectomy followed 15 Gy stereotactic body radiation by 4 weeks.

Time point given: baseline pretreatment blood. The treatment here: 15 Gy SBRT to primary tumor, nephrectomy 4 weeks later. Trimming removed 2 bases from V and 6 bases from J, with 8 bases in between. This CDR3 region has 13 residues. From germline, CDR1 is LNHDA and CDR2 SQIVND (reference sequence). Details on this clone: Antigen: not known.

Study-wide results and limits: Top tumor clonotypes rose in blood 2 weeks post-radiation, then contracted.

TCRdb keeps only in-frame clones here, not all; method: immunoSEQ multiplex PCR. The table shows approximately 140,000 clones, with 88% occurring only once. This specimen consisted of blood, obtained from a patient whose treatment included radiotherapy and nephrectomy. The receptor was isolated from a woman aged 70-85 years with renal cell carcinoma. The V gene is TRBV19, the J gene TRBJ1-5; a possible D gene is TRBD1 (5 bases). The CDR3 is CASSISGLQPQHF. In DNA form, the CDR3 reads TGTGCCAGTAGTATATCAGGGCTTCAGCCCCAGCATTTT.